Detailed here is one T cell receptor (beta chain). What this receptor recognizes is not known. No much larger clonotype is one base removed from it; base qualities were not supplied. From the germline V gene (reference sequence), CDR1 is LNHDA and CDR2 is SQIVND. Including cysteine and phenylalanine, the CDR3 has 14 amino acids. Only the CDR3 region is kept as DNA, spanning 42 bases read in frame from base 1. Between the V and J ends, shortened by 3 bases and 9 bases respectively, the junction contains 14 bases. The donors were healthy, HIV-negative adults with no recently reported acute infections or vaccinations. Only Caucasian adults living in Nashville, Tennessee, USA were represented among the donors. CD4+ T cells were enriched by magnetic negative selection; naive cells were then positively selected on CD45RA, and the negative fraction formed the memory subset. Blood was obtained by leukapheresis, after which PBMCs were separated by Ficoll-Histopaque density gradient centrifugation and cryopreserved in liquid nitrogen vapor phase. Analytical flow cytometry was used to check the purity and quantity of each magnetically sorted T cell population. Genomic DNA was isolated from each sorted fraction and quantified by UV absorbance on a Nanodrop 2000c.

These data belong to a study of shared clonotypes between healthy human individuals (dated by TCRdb to about 2020). Background on the whole study: Two women and a few men aged 18 to 49 years were included in the cohort. For each donor, three plates each were used for CD4 naive and CD4 memory, two plates were used for CD8 naive, and one plate was used for CD8 memory. To estimate repertoire size and how much clonotypes are shared between individuals, the study performed deep sequencing of blood TCR repertoires from 4 to 6 healthy adults. To increase sequencing depth and limit assay-specific biases, different laboratories used diverse techniques to prepare libraries and sequence TCR repertoires. Per donor, leukapheresis produced somewhere between about 0.8 and 9 billion PBMCs.

Using the deep immunoSEQ assay, TCR CDR3 regions were amplified from genomic DNA by multiplex PCR. Extracted genomic DNA from each cell subset was spread evenly across all wells of several immunoSEQ 96-well plates, with each plate serving as a replicate. For sorted subsets, approximately 210 ng of genomic DNA, equivalent to some 33,000 T cell genomes, went into each replicate PCR. Purified libraries were measured with a Qubit 3.0 fluorometer, size-checked on a Bioanalyzer 2100, and measured again with the KAPA Library Quantification kit. Every immunoSEQ 96-well plate was sequenced on a separate single-read 150-cycle Illumina NextSeq 550 flow cell. The original pipeline was this. Because the immunoSEQ output held only junctional sequences and lacked quality scores, the filtering could not match the filtering applied to full-length reads. To assign V/J genes and CDR3, sequences were annotated using PyIR, a Python wrapper for IgBLAST v1.9, with IMGT germline references. Any read was removed if the V/J assignment was weak (E-value above 1e-6), the CDR3 was missing, or the read contained stop codons, out-of-frame junctions, or ambiguous translated residues. V3J clonotypes were defined as sequences sharing the same inferred V gene, J gene, and CDR3 amino acid sequence. Percentage overlap between repertoires was calculated by dividing the number of shared unique clonotypes by the size of the smaller repertoire. Richness of each repertoire was evaluated using RTK rarefaction, the Chao1 estimator, and Recon v2.1 estimates of unobserved clonotypes. Generation probabilities were computed with OLGA for all TCRbeta clonotypes obtained by the gDNA method from several donors. TCRdb carries this immuneACCESS record with in-frame sequences only. Its versions omit some clonotypes, under half of them owing to an unresolved V gene in the studies checked, with the rest unexplained. That table supplies the V and J calls and clone size; D and trimming were determined from the DNA. Present in this sample are over a million clones, about 96% of which were seen just once. In total, the top ten clones hold 1% to 1.5% of the sample.

Study-level results and caveats: Compared with non-shared clonotypes, clonotypes shared by all four sorted-subset donors had higher generation probabilities. Based on pairwise subsampling, the degree of clonotype sharing among donors was expected to be affected by sequencing depth. Because the study included a small number of donors, the genetic and exposure-history diversity represented was limited. Rarefaction of sorted-subset datasets indicated incomplete sequencing despite the large sequencing depth. Roughly 5.2% of naive CD4, around 3.6% of naive CD8, about 2.1% of memory CD4, and about 0.4% of memory CD8 clonotypes were shared across a few donors. Sampling was limited to blood, and TCR repertoires in tissue likely differ from TCR repertoires in blood. Larger estimated clonotype richness was generally found for naive subsets than for memory subsets.

The sequence joins TRBV19 to TRBJ2-2; the D segment cannot be called with confidence. The clonotype comes from a man aged 30 to 39 in good health. Sequences were obtained from naive CD4+ T cells sorted from blood. This specimen's cell subset or site label, per the study, means: CD45RA+ positively selected. The nucleotide sequence reads TGTGCCAGTAGTATGGTAGGGCGCCCGTGGGAGCTGTTTTTT. It encodes CASSMVGRPWELFF.